These 8 T cell receptor beta chains were sequenced from one sample in a study of T-cell memory formation after mild COVID-19. Via MiXCR, TCRdb re-called the 5' RACE reads, giving one row per CDR3 protein. This sample has some 440,000 distinct CDR3 sequences; approximately 23% occur once, and the top ten carry approximately 12%. Sequencing was done on a sample of PBMCs or a T cell subset sorted from them (not recorded which). All receptors come from an adult woman who had mild COVID-19 (a few samples of this study predate the infection). Cell type and time point are not known.

This clonotype has at least ten counts. The rearrangement joins TRBV5-1 to TRBJ2-3; 13 bases map to TRBD2. Trimming cost V 4 bases and J 0 bases; bases outside gene matches: 5. The germline V gene encodes CDR1 SGHRS and CDR2 YFSETQ. This CDR3 region has 17 residues. The CDR3 DNA sequence: TGCGCCAGCAGCCGCGGACTAGCGGGGGCTAGCACAGATACGCAGTATTTT. This codes for CASSRGLAGASTDTQYF. The full variable domain, completed using reference TRBV5-1 and TRBJ2-3, is KAGVTQTPRYLIKTRGQQVTLSCSPISGHRSVSWYQQTPGQGLQFLFEYFSETQRNKGNFPGRFSGRQFSNSRSEMNVSTLELGDSALYLCASSRGLAGASTDTQYFGPGTRLTVL.

The CDR3 DNA reads as TGTGCCATCAGTGAGTCGGGTCCCTGGGATGAGCAGTTCTTC. Translating gives CAISESGPWDEQFF. This chain links TRBV10-3 with TRBJ2-1; D is undetermined. Germline V gene lookup returns CDR1 ENHRY and CDR2 SYGVKD. The length of the CDR3 is 14 residues. Deletions cut 0 bases from V and 8 bases from J, with 11 bases between.

The gene calls are TRBV19 and TRBJ1-5, with D possibly TRBD1 on 5 matching bases. Germline V gene lookup returns CDR1 LNHDA and CDR2 SQIVND (reference sequence). The CDR3 runs 14 residues. Trimming removed 5 bases from V and 1 base from J, with 9 bases in between. CDR3: CASSARDSNQPQHF. CDR3 coding DNA: TGTGCCAGTAGTGCCCGGGACAGCAATCAGCCCCAGCATTTT.

This clonotype was seen ten or more times. The V call is TRBV5-1, the J call TRBJ1-1; weak D call: TRBD1 (6 bases). This CDR3 is 14 amino acids long. From germline, CDR1 is SGHRS and CDR2 YFSETQ. V gave up 3 bases and J gave up 1 base, with 10 bases separating them. This CDR3 reads CASSWGQPNTEAFF. The DNA for the CDR3 is TGCGCCAGCAGCTGGGGACAACCGAACACTGAAGCTTTCTTT.

This clonotype was seen more than once but under ten times. CDR3 DNA sequence: TGTGCCAGCAGGTTCCGGACAGGGAAAATTAACACTGAAGCTTTCTTT. Its translation is CASRFRTGKINTEAFF. This chain connects TRBV6-5 to TRBJ1-1; TRBD1 matches 8 bases. This CDR3 spans 16 amino acids. Germline trimming cut 6 bases from V and 2 bases from J; bases unmatched to any gene: 11. Germline V gene data show CDR1 as MNHEY and CDR2 as SVGAGI.

This clonotype was seen more than once but under ten times. The V and J genes are TRBV12-3 or TRBV12-4 and TRBJ1-1; D remains ambiguous. The CDR3 spans 14 residues. Trimming stripped 3 bases from V and 2 bases from J, with 10 bases between. CDR3 sequence: CASSFRRANTEAFF. Written as DNA, the CDR3 is TGTGCCAGCAGTTTTAGGAGGGCAAACACTGAAGCTTTCTTT.

The table lists this clonotype with a few counts. As DNA, the CDR3 is TGCAGGGTTACACGGGGCAATGAGCAGTTCTTC. Its translation is CRVTRGNEQFF. The J gene is TRBJ2-1, the V gene TRBV20-1; maybe TRBD2 (5 bases). This CDR3 has 11 residues. Per germline, CDR1 DFQATT and CDR2 SNEGSKA (reference sequence).

The chain carries TRBV6-2 or TRBV6-3 and TRBJ1-2, with unresolved D. The CDR3 consists of 13 residues. Germline CDR1 and CDR2: MNHEY and SVGEGT. V lost 2 bases to trimming and J lost 6 bases, with 10 bases between them. CDR3 DNA: TGTGCCAGCAGTTACGGGAACCTCAATGGCTACACCTTC. This sequence encodes CASSYGNLNGYTF.